This TCR beta chain stems from a study of T cell responses to AZD1222 COVID-19 vaccine. Study conclusions and caveats: A rise in Spike-specific TCR breadth and depth followed two AZD1222 doses. In a largely white British group with more females than males, clonal diversity was possibly underestimated.

On this clone itself: Its antigen is still unknown.

Generated by immunoSEQ multiplex PCR, the TCRdb table keeps only in-frame clones and is missing some. The sample lists 100,000 to 120,000 clones; about 95% were seen once. The CDR3 length is 12 residues. V lost 5 bases, J lost 2 bases, and 6 bases lay in between. CDR1 SGHVS and CDR2 FNYEAQ come from the germline V gene. This material consisted of peripheral blood, taken 28 days after the second AZD1222 dose. The TCR sequence derives from an adult who received the AZD1222 COVID-19 vaccine. V gene TRBV7-6 combines with J gene TRBJ2-5; D not certain. DNA for the CDR3: TGTGCCAGCAGCCCAAGTCAAGAGACCCAGTACTTC. This sequence encodes CASSPSQETQYF.